This T cell receptor (beta chain) was captured in a study of blood T cells in healthy people across ages. Study information: Through template switching, about one barcoded beta molecule was captured per two T cells, as measured in model experiments.

The CDR3 spans 13 residues. Germline V gene data show CDR1 as DFQATT and CDR2 as SNEGSKA (reference sequence). V was pared by 6 bases and J by 0 bases, with 4 bases of the junction left unmatched. Study-wide results and limits: Possibly confounding the expanded clonotype changes was the fact that donor CMV status was unknown.

Worth noting for this clonotype: Its antigen is unknown.

Primers used in a second PCR of about 7 to 11 cycles were a sample-barcoded 5' primer and a J-beta primer mix. TCRdb independently ran MiXCR on the 5' RACE reads; one entry per CDR3 protein. The sample lists about 780,000 distinct CDR3 sequences, about a quarter occurring once. These same data were also listed under a study on T cells of mothers and their children. That study reports: The M1S primer of the second PCR added sample barcodes and 2-4 random nucleotides. Each child gave 2.5 million to 3.5 million TCR beta CDR3 reads (each mother, over 10 million).

The TCR was taken from a boy younger than 18 in good health. The V and J genes are TRBV20-1 and TRBJ1-2; 7 bases are shared with TRBD1. The source material was blood. CDR3 sequence (DNA): TGCAGTGCCCGGGGACAGACTAACTATGGCTACACCTTC. It is translated as CSARGQTNYGYTF.